The subject of this entry is one T cell receptor beta chain. Its target is unknown. The investigators amplified TCR beta CDR3 regions from RNA transcripts. Carried out on the TCR CDR3, a first-round RT-PCR used the HTBI primer set. TCRdb analysed the multiplex PCR reads with MiXCR anew, one entry per CDR3 protein. The repertoire has around 700,000 distinct CDR3 sequences, roughly 20% of them found once; the top ten carry around 17%. V lost 2 bases, J lost 4 bases, and 15 bases lay in between. CDR1 is DFQATT, CDR2 SNEGSKA, per germline (reference sequence). CDR3 length: 15 residues. This specimen belongs to a study of T cells in Graves' hyperthyroidism and ophthalmopathy. Study information: Before any treatment, at initial diagnosis, peripheral blood was collected. Study-wide results and limits: Most thyroid clonotypes that were expanded above 0.001 also turned up in blood.

The V call is TRBV20-1, the J call TRBJ2-1; D perhaps matches TRBD2 (6 bases). The sample comprised blood. This receptor was taken from a woman in her fifties or sixties with Graves' hyperthyroidism that later progressed to Graves' ophthalmopathy. DNA for the CDR3: TGCAGTGCTAGATTAGGGACTCCGACGTACAATGAGCAGTTCTTC. Its protein product is CSARLGTPTYNEQFF.